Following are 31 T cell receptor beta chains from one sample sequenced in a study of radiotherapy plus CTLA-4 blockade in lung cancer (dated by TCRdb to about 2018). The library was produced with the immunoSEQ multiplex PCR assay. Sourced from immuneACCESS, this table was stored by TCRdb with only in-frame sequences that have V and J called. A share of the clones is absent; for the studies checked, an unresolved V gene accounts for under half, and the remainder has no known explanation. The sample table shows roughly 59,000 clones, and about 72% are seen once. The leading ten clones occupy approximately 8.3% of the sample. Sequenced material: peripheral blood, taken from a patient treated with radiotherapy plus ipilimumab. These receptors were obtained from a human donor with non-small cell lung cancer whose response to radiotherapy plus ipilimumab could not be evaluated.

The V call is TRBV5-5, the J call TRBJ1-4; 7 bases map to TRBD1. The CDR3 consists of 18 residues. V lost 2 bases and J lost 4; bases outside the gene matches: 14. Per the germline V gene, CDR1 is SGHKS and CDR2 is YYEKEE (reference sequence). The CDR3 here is CASSFLTDGDRDNEKLFF. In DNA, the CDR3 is TGTGCCAGCAGCTTTCTTACAGACGGTGACAGGGATAATGAAAAACTGTTTTTT. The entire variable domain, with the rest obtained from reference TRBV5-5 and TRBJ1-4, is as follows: DAGVTQSPTHLIKTRGQQVTLRCSPISGHKSVSWYQQVLGQGPQFIFQYYEKEERGRGNFPDRFSARQFPNYSSELNVNALLLGDSALYLCASSFLTDGDRDNEKLFFGSGTQLSVL.

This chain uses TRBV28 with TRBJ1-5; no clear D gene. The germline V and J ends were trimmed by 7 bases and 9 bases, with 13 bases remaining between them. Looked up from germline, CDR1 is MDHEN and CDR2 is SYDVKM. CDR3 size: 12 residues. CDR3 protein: CASTGMRGPQHF. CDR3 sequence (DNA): TGTGCCAGCACGGGAATGAGAGGGCCCCAGCATTTT.

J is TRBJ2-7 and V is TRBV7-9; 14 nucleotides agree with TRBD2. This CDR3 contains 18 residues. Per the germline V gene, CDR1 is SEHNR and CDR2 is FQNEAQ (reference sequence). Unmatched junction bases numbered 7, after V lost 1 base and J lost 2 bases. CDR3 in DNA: TGTGCCAGCAGCTTAGGACTAGCGGGAGGGCCTAACCCCTACGAGCAGTACTTC. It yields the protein CASSLGLAGGPNPYEQYF.

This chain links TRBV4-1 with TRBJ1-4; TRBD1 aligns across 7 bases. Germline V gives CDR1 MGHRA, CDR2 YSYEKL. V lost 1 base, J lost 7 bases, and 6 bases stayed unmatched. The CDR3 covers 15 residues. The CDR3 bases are TGCGCCAGCAGCCAAGTTTGGACAGGATCTGAAAAACTGTTTTTT. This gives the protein CASSQVWTGSEKLFF.

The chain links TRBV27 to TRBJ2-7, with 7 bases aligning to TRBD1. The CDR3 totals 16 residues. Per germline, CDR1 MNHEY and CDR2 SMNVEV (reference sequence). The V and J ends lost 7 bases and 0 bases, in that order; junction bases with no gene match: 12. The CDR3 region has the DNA TGTGCCAGCAACCTGCCAGGGGGTCCCAGCTCCTACGAGCAGTACTTC. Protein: CASNLPGGPSSYEQYF.

The CDR3 loop is CAWSVVAGAYEQYF. In DNA, the CDR3 is TGTGCCTGGAGTGTAGTGGCGGGAGCTTACGAGCAGTACTTC. The rearrangement links TRBV30 to TRBJ2-7; 7 nucleotides align to TRBD2. The germline CDR1 and CDR2 sequences are GTSNPN and SVGIG (reference sequence). The ends lost 0 bases at V and 4 bases at J; junction bases unmatched: 6. The CDR3 is 14 amino acids.

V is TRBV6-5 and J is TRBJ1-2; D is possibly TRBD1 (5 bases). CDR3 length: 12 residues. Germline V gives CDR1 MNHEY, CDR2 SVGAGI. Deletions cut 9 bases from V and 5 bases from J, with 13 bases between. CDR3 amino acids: CASYHQGYGYTF. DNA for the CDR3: TGTGCCAGTTACCACCAGGGATATGGCTACACCTTC.

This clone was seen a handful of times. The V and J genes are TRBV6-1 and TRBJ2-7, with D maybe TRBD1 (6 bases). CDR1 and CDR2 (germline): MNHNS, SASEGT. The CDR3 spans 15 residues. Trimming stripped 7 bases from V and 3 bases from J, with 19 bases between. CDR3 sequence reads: CASNKAGGGFYEQYF. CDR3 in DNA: TGTGCCAGCAACAAAGCTGGGGGCGGGTTCTACGAGCAGTACTTC.

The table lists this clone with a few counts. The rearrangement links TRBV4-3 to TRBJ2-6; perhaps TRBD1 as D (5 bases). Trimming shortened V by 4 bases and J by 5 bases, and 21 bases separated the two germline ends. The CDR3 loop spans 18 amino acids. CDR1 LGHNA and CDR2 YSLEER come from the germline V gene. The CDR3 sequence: CASSLGASLNPRANVLTF. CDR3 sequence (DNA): TGCGCCAGCAGCCTAGGGGCCAGTCTGAACCCGAGGGCCAACGTCCTGACTTTC.

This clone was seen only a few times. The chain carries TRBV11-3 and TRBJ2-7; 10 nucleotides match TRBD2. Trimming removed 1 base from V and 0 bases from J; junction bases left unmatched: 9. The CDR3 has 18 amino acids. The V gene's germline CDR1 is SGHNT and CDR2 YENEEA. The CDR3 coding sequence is TGTGCCAGCAGCTTAGGATTCAGCGGGAGGGGGAGCTCCTACGAGCAGTACTTC. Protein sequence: CASSLGFSGRGSSYEQYF.

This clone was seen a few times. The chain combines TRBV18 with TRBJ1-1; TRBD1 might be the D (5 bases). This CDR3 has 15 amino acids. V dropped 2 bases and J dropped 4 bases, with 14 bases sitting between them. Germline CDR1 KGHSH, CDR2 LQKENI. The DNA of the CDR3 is TGTGCCAGCTCACCATTTCCTGGGGGAGGCACTGAAGCTTTCTTT. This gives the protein CASSPFPGGGTEAFF.

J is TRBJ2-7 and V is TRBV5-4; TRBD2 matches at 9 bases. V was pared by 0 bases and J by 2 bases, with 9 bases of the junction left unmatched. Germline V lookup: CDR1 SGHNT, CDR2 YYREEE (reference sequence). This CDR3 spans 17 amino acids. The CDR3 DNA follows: TGTGCCAGCAGCTTGGAGCTCTCACTAGCGGGCCCCTACGAGCAGTACTTC. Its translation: CASSLELSLAGPYEQYF.

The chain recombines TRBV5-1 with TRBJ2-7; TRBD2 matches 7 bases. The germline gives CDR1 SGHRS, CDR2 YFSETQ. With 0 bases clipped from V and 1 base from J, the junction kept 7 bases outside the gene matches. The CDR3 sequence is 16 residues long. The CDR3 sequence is CASSLDAGGSSYEQYF. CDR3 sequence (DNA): TGCGCCAGCAGCTTGGACGCTGGCGGGAGTTCCTACGAGCAGTACTTC.

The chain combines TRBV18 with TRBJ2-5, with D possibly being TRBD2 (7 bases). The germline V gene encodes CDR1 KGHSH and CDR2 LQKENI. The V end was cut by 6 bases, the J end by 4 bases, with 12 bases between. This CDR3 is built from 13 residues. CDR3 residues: CASSGGRGETQYF. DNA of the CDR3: TGTGCCAGCTCGGGGGGGCGAGGAGAGACCCAGTACTTC.

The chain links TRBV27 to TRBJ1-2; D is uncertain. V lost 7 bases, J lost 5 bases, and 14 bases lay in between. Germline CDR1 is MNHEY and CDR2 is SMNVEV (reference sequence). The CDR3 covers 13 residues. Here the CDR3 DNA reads TGTGCCAGCACCTCCCTAGGTGGATATGGCTACACCTTC. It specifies CASTSLGGYGYTF.

Written as DNA, the CDR3 is TGTGCCAGCAGCTTCCCAGGACAGGGGAACACTGAAGCTTTCTTT. It is translated as CASSFPGQGNTEAFF. V and J are TRBV5-4 and TRBJ1-1; 8 nucleotides agree with TRBD1. The CDR3 runs to 15 residues. The germline V gene has CDR1 SGHNT and CDR2 YYREEE (reference sequence). With V trimmed by 2 bases and J by 1 base, 4 bases remained unmatched.

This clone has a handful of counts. In DNA form, the CDR3 reads TGTGCCAGCACAATAGGACACTCTGAAGCTTTCTTT. The encoded protein is CASTIGHSEAFF. V and J are TRBV7-9 and TRBJ1-1; the D gene is possibly TRBD1 (5 bases). Per the germline V gene, CDR1 is SEHNR and CDR2 is FQNEAQ (reference sequence). The CDR3 contains 12 residues. The germline V and J ends were trimmed by 7 bases and 6 bases, with 12 bases remaining between them.

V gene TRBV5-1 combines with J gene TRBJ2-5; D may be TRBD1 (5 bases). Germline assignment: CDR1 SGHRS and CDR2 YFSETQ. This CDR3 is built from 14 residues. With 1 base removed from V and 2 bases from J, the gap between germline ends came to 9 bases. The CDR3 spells CASSLQTAQETQYF. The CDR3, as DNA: TGCGCCAGCAGCTTGCAGACAGCACAAGAGACCCAGTACTTC.

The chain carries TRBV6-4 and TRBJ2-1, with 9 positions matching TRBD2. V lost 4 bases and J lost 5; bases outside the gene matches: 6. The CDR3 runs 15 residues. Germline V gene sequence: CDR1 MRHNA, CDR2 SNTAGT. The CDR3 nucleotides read TGTGCCAGCAGTGGCGGGGGGGAGGCCCACAATGAGCAGTTCTTC. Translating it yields CASSGGGEAHNEQFF.

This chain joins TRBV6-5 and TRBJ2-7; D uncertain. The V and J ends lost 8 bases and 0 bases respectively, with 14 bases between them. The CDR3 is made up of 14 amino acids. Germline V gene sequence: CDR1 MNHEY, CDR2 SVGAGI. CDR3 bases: TGTGCCAGCCGTCCCGTTTGGAGCTCCTACGAGCAGTACTTC. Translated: CASRPVWSSYEQYF.

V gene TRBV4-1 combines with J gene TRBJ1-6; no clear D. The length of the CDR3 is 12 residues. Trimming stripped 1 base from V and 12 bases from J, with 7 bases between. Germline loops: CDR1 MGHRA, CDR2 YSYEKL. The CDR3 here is CASSQVRGPLHF. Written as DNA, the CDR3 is TGCGCCAGCAGCCAAGTACGGGGACCCCTCCACTTT.

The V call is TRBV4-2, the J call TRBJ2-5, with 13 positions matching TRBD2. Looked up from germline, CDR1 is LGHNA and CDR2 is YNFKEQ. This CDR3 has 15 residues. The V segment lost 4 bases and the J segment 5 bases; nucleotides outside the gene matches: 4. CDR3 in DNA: TGTGCCAGCAGCCCTGGACTAGCGGGGGTGGAGACCCAGTACTTC. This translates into CASSPGLAGVETQYF.

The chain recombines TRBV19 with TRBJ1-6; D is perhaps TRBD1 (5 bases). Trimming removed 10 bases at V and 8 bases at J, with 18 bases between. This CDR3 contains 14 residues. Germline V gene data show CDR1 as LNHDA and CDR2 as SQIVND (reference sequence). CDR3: CATTTGRDYSPLHF. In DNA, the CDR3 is TGTGCCACTACGACCGGACGGGACTATTCACCCCTCCACTTT.

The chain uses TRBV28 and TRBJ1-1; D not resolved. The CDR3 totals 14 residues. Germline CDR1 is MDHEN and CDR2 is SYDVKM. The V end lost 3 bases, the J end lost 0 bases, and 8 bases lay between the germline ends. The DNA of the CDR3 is TGTGCCAGCAGTTTGGTGCACTTGAACACTGAAGCTTTCTTT. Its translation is CASSLVHLNTEAFF. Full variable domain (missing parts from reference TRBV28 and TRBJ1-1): DVKVTQSSRYLVKRTGEKVFLECVQDMDHENMFWYRQDPGLGLRLIYFSYDVKMKEKGDIPEGYSVSREKKERFSLILESASTNQTSMYLCASSLVHLNTEAFFGQGTRLTVV.

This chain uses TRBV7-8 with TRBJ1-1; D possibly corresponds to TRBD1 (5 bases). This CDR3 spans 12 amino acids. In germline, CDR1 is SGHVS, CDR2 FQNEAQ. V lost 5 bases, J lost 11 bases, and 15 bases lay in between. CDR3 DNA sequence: TGTGCCAGCAGCGAAACCGGGACTGCTGCTTTCTTT. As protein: CASSETGTAAFF.

The CDR3 loop reads CASSTLTESRHYGYTF. As DNA, the CDR3 is TGTGCCAGTAGTACCCTGACAGAGAGTAGACACTATGGCTACACCTTC. V is TRBV19 and J is TRBJ1-2; the D gene is possibly TRBD1 (5 bases). Germline V CDR1 and CDR2: LNHDA, SQIVND (reference sequence). V lost 4 bases and J lost 3, with 18 bases in between. The CDR3 is made up of 16 amino acids.

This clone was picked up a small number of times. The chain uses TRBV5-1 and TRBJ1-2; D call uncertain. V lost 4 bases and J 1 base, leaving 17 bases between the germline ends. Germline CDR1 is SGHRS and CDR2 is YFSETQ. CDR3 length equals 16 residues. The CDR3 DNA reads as TGCGCCAGCAGCCCCGCGGGTGGCCTCCTTAACTATGGCTACACCTTC. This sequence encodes CASSPAGGLLNYGYTF. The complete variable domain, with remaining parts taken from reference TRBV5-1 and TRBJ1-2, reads KAGVTQTPRYLIKTRGQQVTLSCSPISGHRSVSWYQQTPGQGLQFLFEYFSETQRNKGNFPGRFSGRQFSNSRSEMNVSTLELGDSALYLCASSPAGGLLNYGYTFGSGTRLTVV.

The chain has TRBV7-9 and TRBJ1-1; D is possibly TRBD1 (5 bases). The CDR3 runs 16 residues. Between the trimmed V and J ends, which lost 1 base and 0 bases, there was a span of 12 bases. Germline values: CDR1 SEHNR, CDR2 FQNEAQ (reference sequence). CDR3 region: CASSLDAGRMNTEAFF. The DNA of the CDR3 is TGTGCCAGCAGCTTAGATGCGGGACGAATGAACACTGAAGCTTTCTTT.

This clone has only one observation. The CDR3 bases are TGTGCCAGCAGCCCCTGGGAGGGGGGGAAGACCGGGGAGCTGTTTTTT. This codes for CASSPWEGGKTGELFF. The chain employs TRBV5-4 and TRBJ2-2; a weak D match, TRBD2 (7 bases). CDR1 and CDR2 (germline): SGHNT, YYREEE (reference sequence). Trimming cost V 4 bases and J 5 bases, with 18 bases left between them. This CDR3 has 16 residues.

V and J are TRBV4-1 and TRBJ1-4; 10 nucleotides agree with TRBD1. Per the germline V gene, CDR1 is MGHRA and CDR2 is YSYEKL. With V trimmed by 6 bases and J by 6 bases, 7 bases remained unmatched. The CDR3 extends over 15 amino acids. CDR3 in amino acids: CASRGAGTGDEKLFF. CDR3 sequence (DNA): TGCGCCAGCAGGGGGGCCGGGACAGGGGATGAAAAACTGTTTTTT.

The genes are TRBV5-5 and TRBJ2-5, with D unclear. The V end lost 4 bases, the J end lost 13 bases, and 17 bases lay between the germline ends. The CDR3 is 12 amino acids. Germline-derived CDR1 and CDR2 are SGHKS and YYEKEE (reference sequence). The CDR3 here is CASSAYYGRSYF. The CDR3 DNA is TGTGCCAGCAGCGCCTACTACGGTCGTTCGTACTTC.